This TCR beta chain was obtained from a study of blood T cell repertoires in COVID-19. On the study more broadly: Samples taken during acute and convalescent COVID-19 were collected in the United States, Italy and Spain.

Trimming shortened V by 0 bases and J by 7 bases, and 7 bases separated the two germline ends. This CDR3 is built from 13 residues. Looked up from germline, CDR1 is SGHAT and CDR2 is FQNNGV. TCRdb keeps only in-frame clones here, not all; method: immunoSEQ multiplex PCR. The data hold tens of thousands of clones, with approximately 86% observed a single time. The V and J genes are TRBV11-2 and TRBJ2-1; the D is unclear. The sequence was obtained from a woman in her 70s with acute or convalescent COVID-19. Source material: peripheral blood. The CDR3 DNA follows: TGTGCCAGCAGCTTAGATCTACCAAATGAGCAGTTCTTC. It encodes CASSLDLPNEQFF.